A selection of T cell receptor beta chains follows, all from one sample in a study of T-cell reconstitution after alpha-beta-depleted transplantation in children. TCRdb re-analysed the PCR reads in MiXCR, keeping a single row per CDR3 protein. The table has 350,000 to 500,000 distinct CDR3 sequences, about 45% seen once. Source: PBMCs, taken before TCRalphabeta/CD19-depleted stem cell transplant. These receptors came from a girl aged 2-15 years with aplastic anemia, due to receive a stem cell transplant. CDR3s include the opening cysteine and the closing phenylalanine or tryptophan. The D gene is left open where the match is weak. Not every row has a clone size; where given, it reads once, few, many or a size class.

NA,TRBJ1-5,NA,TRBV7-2,TGTGCCAGCAGCTCCGACGTGGGTCCCCAGCATTTT,CASSSDVGPQHF
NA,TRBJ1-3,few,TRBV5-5,TGTGCCAGCAGCATGACGCCCGTCTCTGGAAACACCATATATTTT,CASSMTPVSGNTIYF
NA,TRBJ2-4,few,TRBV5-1,TGCGCCAGCAGCTTGTCGGTAGTGAAAAACATTCAGTACTTC,CASSLSVVKNIQYF
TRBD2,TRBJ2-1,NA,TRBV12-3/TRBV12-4,TGTGCCTTCTGTTTAGCCTCGGCTAGCGGGCAGTTCTTC,CAFCLASASGQFF
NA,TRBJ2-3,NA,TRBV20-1,TGCAGTGCTGACAAGACTAGTCCAGATACGCAGTATTTT,CSADKTSPDTQYF
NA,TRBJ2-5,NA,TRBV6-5,TGTGCCAGCAGTTGGGACACCGCGCAAGAGACCCAGTACTTC,CASSWDTAQETQYF
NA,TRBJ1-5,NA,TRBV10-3,TGTGCCATCAGTGTAGACAGAGATCAGCCCCAGCATTTT,CAISVDRDQPQHF
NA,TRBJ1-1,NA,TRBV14,TGTGCCAGCAGCCCTTTTACCCTGGCGAGGGTGGCTTTCTTT,CASSPFTLARVAFF
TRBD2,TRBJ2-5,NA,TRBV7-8,TGTGCCAGCAGCGGAGTAACTAGCGGGGGACCTCAAGAGACCCAGTACTTC,CASSGVTSGGPQETQYF
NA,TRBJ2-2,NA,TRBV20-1,TGCAGCCCATTAAGGTCGACGGGGGCGTACACCGGGGAGCTGTTTTTT,CSPLRSTGAYTGELFF
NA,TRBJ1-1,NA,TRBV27,TGTGCCAGCAGTTCCACCCTGATGGGGGAGGAAATTATGAACACTGAAGCTTTCTTT,CASSSTLMGEEIMNTEAFF
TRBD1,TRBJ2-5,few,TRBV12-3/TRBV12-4,TGTGCCAGCAGTGATTACAGGACAGGGGGTCAGGAGACCCAGTACTTC,CASSDYRTGGQETQYF
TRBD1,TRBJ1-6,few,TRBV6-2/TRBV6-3,TGTGCCAGCAGCGCCCAGACAGGGGGTAGTAATTCACCCCTCCACTTT,CASSAQTGGSNSPLHF
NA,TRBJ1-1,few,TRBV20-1,TGCAGTGCTAGGCCGACAGGCATCACTGAAGCTTTCTTT,CSARPTGITEAFF
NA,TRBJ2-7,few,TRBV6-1,TGTGCCAGCATCCCGGAGGTCGGGGAGCAGTACTTC,CASIPEVGEQYF
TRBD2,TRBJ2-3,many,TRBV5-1,TGCGCCAGCAGCCACCTGGCTAGCGGGAGTAGGACAGATACGCAGTATTTT,CASSHLASGSRTDTQYF
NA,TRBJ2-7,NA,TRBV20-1,TGCAGTGCTAGTACGGGACGACCCTACGAGCAGTACTTC,CSASTGRPYEQYF
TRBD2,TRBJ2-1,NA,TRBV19,TGTGCCAGTAGTATAGAGGGTTCTAGCGGGACGGTGTTGCATGAGCAGTTCTTC,CASSIEGSSGTVLHEQFF
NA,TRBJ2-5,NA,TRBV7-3,TGTGCCAGCAGCAAGGGAAACCAAGAGACCCAGTACTTC,CASSKGNQETQYF
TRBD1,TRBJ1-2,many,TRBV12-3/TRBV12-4,TGTGCCAGCAGCTCCATCAACAGGGGATCTCATGGCTACACCTTC,CASSSINRGSHGYTF
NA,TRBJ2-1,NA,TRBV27,TGTGCCAGCAGTTTCTCGCCGACTAGAGACGAGCAGTTCTTC,CASSFSPTRDEQFF
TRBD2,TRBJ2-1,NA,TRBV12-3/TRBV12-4,TGTGCCAGCAGTTTGGGACTAGCGGGGGCCGAGCAGTTCTTC,CASSLGLAGAEQFF
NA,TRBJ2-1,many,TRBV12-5,TGTGCTAGTGGTTTGGGAGGTTACAATGAGCAGTTCTTC,CASGLGGYNEQFF
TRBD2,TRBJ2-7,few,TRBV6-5,TGTGCCAGCAGTTACTCGCGGGGGAGGGAGCAGTACTTC,CASSYSRGREQYF
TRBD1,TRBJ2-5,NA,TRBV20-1,TGCATTGCTACAAAGACAGGGGCGGGAGAGACCCAGTACTTC,CIATKTGAGETQYF
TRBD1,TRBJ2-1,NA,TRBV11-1,TGTGCCAGCAGCCCGGGACAGGGGGAATTATCGAGCTCCTACAATGAGCAGTTCTTC,CASSPGQGELSSSYNEQFF
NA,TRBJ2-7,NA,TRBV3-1,TGTGCCAGCAGCCAAGTTCATGGGGCGACCTACGAGCAGTACTTC,CASSQVHGATYEQYF
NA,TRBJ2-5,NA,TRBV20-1,TGCAGTGCCAGCCCGCCTGGACAGGAATGGAGGGTGACCCAGTACTTC,CSASPPGQEWRVTQYF
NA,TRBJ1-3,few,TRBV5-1,TGCGCCAGCAGCTTGGTCGGAGGACCCCCTGGAAACACCATATATTTT,CASSLVGGPPGNTIYF
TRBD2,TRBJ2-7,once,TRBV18,TGTGCCAGCTCACCTATTGGTTTTAGCGGGAGAGGTGAGCAGTACTTC,CASSPIGFSGRGEQYF
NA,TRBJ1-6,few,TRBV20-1,TGCAGTGCTCCATTAGCGCGACCCGGCTCCAATTCACCCCTCCACTTT,CSAPLARPGSNSPLHF
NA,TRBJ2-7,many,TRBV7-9,TGTGCCAGCAGCTTAAAGGGCAGCTACGAGCAGTACTTC,CASSLKGSYEQYF
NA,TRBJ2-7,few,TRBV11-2,TGTGCCAGCAGCTTAGAAGCGGCCAACTCCTACGAGCAGTACTTC,CASSLEAANSYEQYF
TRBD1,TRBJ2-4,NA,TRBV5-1,TGCGCCAGCAGCACGGGACAGGGGGCGGACATTCAGTACTTC,CASSTGQGADIQYF
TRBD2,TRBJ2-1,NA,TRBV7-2,TGTGCCAGCAGCTTCTTAGCGGGGCCCGAGTTCTTC,CASSFLAGPEFF
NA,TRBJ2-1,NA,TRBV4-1,TGCGCCAGCAGCCAAGATCCCCGACGGTTTGACTACAATGAGCAGTTCTTC,CASSQDPRRFDYNEQFF
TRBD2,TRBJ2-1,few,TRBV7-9,TGTGCCAGCAGCTTGGCGGGACTAGCGGGAGGAAATGAGCAGTTCTTC,CASSLAGLAGGNEQFF
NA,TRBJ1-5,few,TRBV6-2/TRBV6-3,TGTGCCAGCAGTTACGGGCTGTATGGGGGATTTAGCAATCAGCCCCAGCATTTT,CASSYGLYGGFSNQPQHF
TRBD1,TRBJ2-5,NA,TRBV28,TGTGCCAGCAGTTTGTCCGACAGGGGAGGGACCCAGTACTTC,CASSLSDRGGTQYF
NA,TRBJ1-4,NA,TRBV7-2,TGTGCCAGCAGCTTAGCAGGGCCTAATGAAAAACTGTTTTTT,CASSLAGPNEKLFF
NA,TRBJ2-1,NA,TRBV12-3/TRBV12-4,TGTGCCAGCAGTGGGGACTTAGGCGACAATGAGCAGTTCTTC,CASSGDLGDNEQFF
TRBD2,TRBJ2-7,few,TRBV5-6,TGTGCCAGCCGCTTTGCGGGGGACGAGCAGTACTTC,CASRFAGDEQYF
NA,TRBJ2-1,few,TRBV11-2,TGTGCCAGCAGCTTACAACATGAGCAGTTCTTC,CASSLQHEQFF
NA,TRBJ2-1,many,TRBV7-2,TGTGCCAGCAGCTTAGCCTTCGCCTCCTACAATGAGCAGTTCTTC,CASSLAFASYNEQFF
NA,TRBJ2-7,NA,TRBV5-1,TGCGCCAGCAGCTTGTTGGCCGATACCTACGAGCAGTACTTC,CASSLLADTYEQYF